Below are 23 T cell receptor beta chains sequenced from a single sample in a study of CD8 T cells in ankylosing spondylitis. General study points: Made up of about eight highly homologous variants, a TCR beta motif appeared characteristic of ankylosing spondylitis blood.

These TCRs are of unknown antigen specificity. TCRdb passed the 5' RACE reads through MiXCR, listing each CDR3 protein once. The sample yields over 400,000 distinct CDR3 sequences, approximately 26% seen once. Sample: blood, either unsorted or a sorted T cell fraction (not recorded which). The receptors were gathered from a male donor with ankylosing spondylitis.

This clonotype occurred a few times. The J gene is TRBJ2-7, the V gene TRBV12-3 or TRBV12-4; the D gene could be TRBD1 or TRBD2 (6 bases each). CDR3 size: 14 residues. V dropped 2 bases and J dropped 3 bases, with 11 bases sitting between them. The CDR3 nucleotides are TGTGCCAGCAGTTTAAAGGGGGGCGTCTACGAGCAGTACTTC. Its protein is CASSLKGGVYEQYF.

This rearrangement joins TRBV7-2 to TRBJ1-2; 7 positions agree with TRBD1. The V gene's germline CDR1 is SGHTA and CDR2 FQGNSA. The CDR3 is 14 residues long. V was clipped by 5 bases and J by 4 bases; unmatched bases: 7. Here the CDR3 reads CASSPDREVYGYTF. The DNA of the CDR3 is TGTGCCAGCAGCCCCGACAGGGAAGTCTATGGCTACACCTTC.

This clonotype occurred many times. V usage is TRBV2 and J usage is TRBJ2-1, with 8 nucleotides matching TRBD2. The CDR3 is 15 amino acids. The V gene end was trimmed by 4 bases and the J gene end by 4 bases; junction bases not matched to a gene: 6. Germline V CDR1 and CDR2: SNHLY, FYNNEI. CDR3 sequence: CASSARLAGYNEQFF. CDR3 nucleotides: TGTGCCAGCAGTGCTAGGTTAGCGGGGTACAATGAGCAGTTCTTC. Supplemented by reference TRBV2 and TRBJ2-1, the full variable domain reads EPEVTQTPSHQVTQMGQEVILRCVPISNHLYFYWYRQILGQKVEFLVSFYNNEISEKSEIFDDQFSVERPDGSNFTLKIRSTKLEDSAMYFCASSARLAGYNEQFFGPGTRLTVL.

This chain connects TRBV6-1 to TRBJ2-1; possibly TRBD1 or TRBD2 for D (5 bases each). V lost 7 bases, J lost 6 bases, and 19 bases lay in between. CDR1 and CDR2 from the germline V gene are MNHNS and SASEGT. CDR3 length: 15 amino acids. CDR3 sequence: CASNLSGGSGNEQFF. The CDR3 DNA reads as TGTGCCAGCAACCTCTCTGGGGGAAGTGGCAATGAGCAGTTCTTC.

This clonotype was counted only a few times. The V call is TRBV20-1, the J call TRBJ2-1; 11 bases are shared with TRBD2. The CDR3 extends over 15 amino acids. Germline V gives CDR1 DFQATT, CDR2 SNEGSKA (reference sequence). Trimming cost V 6 bases and J 7 bases; bases outside gene matches: 11. CDR3 sequence (DNA): TGCAGTGCCGGGACTAGCGGAGTCCGTGGTAATGAGCAGTTCTTC. Amino acid sequence: CSAGTSGVRGNEQFF.

The rearrangement uses TRBV6-1 and TRBJ1-1; tentative D call: TRBD1 (5 bases). The CDR3 totals 16 residues. V dropped 6 bases and J dropped 0 bases, with 17 bases sitting between them. CDR1 is MNHNS, CDR2 SASEGT, per germline. The chain's CDR3 is CASRPTGGGMNTEAFF. The CDR3 nucleotides are TGTGCCAGCAGACCCACCGGGGGGGGTATGAACACTGAAGCTTTCTTT.

This rearrangement joins TRBV5-1 to TRBJ2-2; 10 bases are a match to TRBD2. Germline V gene lookup returns CDR1 SGHRS and CDR2 YFSETQ. V lost 5 bases, J lost 6 bases, and 4 bases stayed unmatched. The CDR3 has 14 residues. This chain's CDR3 is CASRASGRAGELFF. CDR3 DNA: TGCGCCAGCAGAGCTAGCGGGAGAGCCGGGGAGCTGTTTTTT.

This clonotype was observed a handful of times. The genes are TRBV20-1 and TRBJ1-4; 7 bases match TRBD1. Unmatched junction bases numbered 9, after V lost 6 bases and J lost 8 bases. CDR3 length: 13 amino acids. Germline CDR1 DFQATT, CDR2 SNEGSKA (reference sequence). CDR3: CSARQGTGEKLFF. CDR3 sequence (DNA): TGCAGTGCAAGACAGGGAACAGGAGAAAAACTGTTTTTT.

V usage is TRBV24-1 and J usage is TRBJ2-5; D unresolved. The CDR3 is made up of 14 amino acids. Germline V gene data show CDR1 as KGHDR and CDR2 as SFDVKD. V was cut by 4 bases and J by 5 bases, with 13 bases left in between. Here the CDR3 DNA reads TGTGCCACCAGTGACGCACAGAAGGTGGAGACCCAGTACTTC. As protein: CATSDAQKVETQYF.

This clonotype was observed a few times. The chain has TRBV5-1 and TRBJ1-1; D not resolved. CDR1 and CDR2 from the germline V gene are SGHRS and YFSETQ. Trimming cost V 4 bases and J 2 bases, with 15 bases left between them. This CDR3 is built from 15 residues. CDR3 in amino acids: CASSPWVQANTEAFF. The CDR3 nucleotides read TGCGCCAGCAGCCCGTGGGTCCAGGCAAACACTGAAGCTTTCTTT.

The genes are TRBV29-1 and TRBJ1-2; D call uncertain. CDR3 length: 12 amino acids. Trimming removed 1 base at V and 8 bases at J, with 11 bases between. The germline gives CDR1 SQVTM, CDR2 ANQGSEA. CDR3 loop: CSVEAVAQGYTF. In DNA form, the CDR3 reads TGCAGCGTTGAAGCGGTAGCTCAGGGCTACACCTTC.

The chain has TRBV7-9 and TRBJ2-7; 8 nucleotides line up with TRBD2. The V gene's germline CDR1 is SEHNR and CDR2 FQNEAQ (reference sequence). The CDR3 consists of 15 residues. The trim removed 11 bases at V and 0 bases at J, leaving 12 bases unmatched. The CDR3 bases are TGTGCCGCCGGGGGGGTTAGCGCGAACTCCTACGAGCAGTACTTC. Translating it yields CAAGGVSANSYEQYF.

The V gene is TRBV11-2, the J gene TRBJ2-6; TRBD1 aligns across 9 bases. The CDR3 extends over 16 amino acids. The trim removed 5 bases at V and 2 bases at J, leaving 4 bases unmatched. Germline V gene lookup returns CDR1 SGHAT and CDR2 FQNNGV. The CDR3 DNA sequence: TGTGCCAGCAGCAACAACAGGGGGCCTGGGGCCAACGTCCTGACTTTC. Amino acid sequence: CASSNNRGPGANVLTF.

The V and J genes are TRBV5-1 and TRBJ2-5, with TRBD1 identical over 10 bases. CDR1 is SGHRS, CDR2 YFSETQ, per germline. The CDR3 runs to 15 residues. V lost 4 bases and J lost 3; bases outside the gene matches: 6. The CDR3 bases are TGCGCCAGCAGCGGGACCGGGACAGGGGAAGAGACCCAGTACTTC. Protein sequence: CASSGTGTGEETQYF.

The chain is built from TRBV10-3 and TRBJ2-7; TRBD2 agrees at 15 bases. The CDR3 is 15 amino acids. Germline lookup yields CDR1 ENHRY and CDR2 SYGVKD. The trim removed 2 bases at V and 6 bases at J, leaving 2 bases unmatched. The CDR3 loop is CAISEGTSGGTEQYF. CDR3 nucleotides: TGTGCCATCAGTGAGGGGACTAGCGGGGGGACCGAGCAGTACTTC.

The chain couples TRBV29-1 to TRBJ2-3; D unclear. V was pared by 3 bases and J by 4 bases, with 5 bases between. Germline V gene data show CDR1 as SQVTM and CDR2 as ANQGSEA. The CDR3 runs to 11 residues. The CDR3 reads CSVDSPDTQYF. As DNA, the CDR3 is TGCAGCGTTGATAGCCCAGATACGCAGTATTTT.

This clonotype was counted once. The chain joins TRBV27 to TRBJ2-7; 9 bases are a match to TRBD1. V lost 5 bases and J lost 5; bases outside the gene matches: 16. The CDR3 is 17 residues long. Germline V gene sequence: CDR1 MNHEY, CDR2 SMNVEV (reference sequence). CDR3 residues: CASSITAGTGYGNEQYV. The CDR3 coding sequence is TGTGCCAGCAGTATTACAGCCGGGACAGGGTACGGCAACGAGCAGTACGTC.

The CDR3 sequence: CASSFTHREPQHF. CDR3 nucleotides: TGTGCCAGCAGTTTTACCCATAGGGAGCCCCAGCATTTT. The J gene is TRBJ1-5, the V gene TRBV12-3 or TRBV12-4, with no clear D. Trimming took off 3 bases at V and 8 bases at J, with 11 bases between the two ends. CDR3 length: 13 residues.

V is TRBV24-1 and J is TRBJ2-1; D possibly uses TRBD1 or TRBD2 (5 bases each). Germline V gene data show CDR1 as KGHDR and CDR2 as SFDVKD. CDR3 length equals 15 residues. Trimming removed 0 bases from V and 6 bases from J, with 11 bases in between. For the CDR3, the DNA is TGTGCCACCAGTGATTTGGGATCTGGGGGCAATGAGCAGTTCTTC. Its protein is CATSDLGSGGNEQFF.

The chain recombines TRBV20-1 with TRBJ1-5; D might be TRBD1 (6 bases). The CDR3 extends over 14 amino acids. Germline assignment: CDR1 DFQATT and CDR2 SNEGSKA (reference sequence). The V gene lost 4 bases and the J gene lost 6 bases, with 16 bases spanning the gap. The CDR3 loop is CSAKPGHRSQPQHF. Here the CDR3 DNA reads TGCAGTGCTAAGCCGGGACATCGTAGTCAGCCCCAGCATTTT.

The J gene is TRBJ2-1, the V gene TRBV7-8; D might be TRBD2 (5 bases). Trimming took off 4 bases at V and 5 bases at J, with 9 bases between the two ends. CDR1 is SGHVS and CDR2 is FQNEAQ in the germline V gene. CDR3 length equals 13 residues. The CDR3 is CASSYGIDNEQFF. In DNA form, the CDR3 reads TGTGCCAGCAGCTACGGGATAGACAATGAGCAGTTCTTC.

The chain is built from TRBV6-1 and TRBJ1-1, with D uncertain. The CDR3 runs to 13 residues. The germline V gene encodes CDR1 MNHNS and CDR2 SASEGT. The germline V and J ends were trimmed by 6 bases and 6 bases, with 14 bases remaining between them. CDR3 DNA: TGTGCCAGCAGCGCTGACCCTGTCGCTGAAGCTTTCTTT. This codes for CASSADPVAEAFF.

The chain carries TRBV7-9 and TRBJ2-3, with 7 bases lining up with TRBD2. The CDR3 contains 12 residues. V shed 3 bases and J 9 bases; nucleotides not matched to a gene: 3. The germline gives CDR1 SEHNR, CDR2 FQNEAQ (reference sequence). CDR3 loop: CASSFREGTQYF. In nucleotides, the CDR3 is TGTGCCAGCAGCTTTAGGGAGGGGACGCAGTATTTT.